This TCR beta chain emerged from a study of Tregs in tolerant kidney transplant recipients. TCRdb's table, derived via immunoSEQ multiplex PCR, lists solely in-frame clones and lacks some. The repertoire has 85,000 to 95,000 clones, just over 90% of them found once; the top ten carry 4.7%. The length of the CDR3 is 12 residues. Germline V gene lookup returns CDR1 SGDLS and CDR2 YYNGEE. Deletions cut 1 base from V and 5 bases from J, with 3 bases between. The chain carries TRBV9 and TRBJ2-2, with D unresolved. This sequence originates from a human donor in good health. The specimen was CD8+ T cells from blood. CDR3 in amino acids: CASSVQTGELFF. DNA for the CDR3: TGTGCCAGCAGCGTACAGACCGGGGAGCTGTTTTTT.